This T cell receptor beta chain appears in the sequencing data of a study of response to subunit inactivated influenza vaccine. TCRdb fed the RT-PCR reads into MiXCR, producing one record per CDR3 protein. This sample has hundreds of thousands of distinct CDR3 sequences, with 7.6% found just once. This clonotype was found many times. What it binds is not known. General study findings and limits: After each seasonal influenza vaccination, few new T cells are recruited, the authors suggested.

V dropped 4 bases and J dropped 1 base, with 13 bases sitting between them. The CDR3 is 15 residues long. CDR1 is SEHNR and CDR2 is FQNEAQ in the germline V gene (reference sequence). The sequence derives from a man aged 50 to 75 who received an inactivated influenza vaccine. V and J are TRBV7-9 and TRBJ1-2, with D maybe TRBD1 (5 bases). The input for sequencing was PBMCs from blood, taken less than 30 months after vaccination. The CDR3 bases are TGTGCCAGCAGCTGGAAAGACAGAGATAACTATGGCTACACCTTC. Its protein is CASSWKDRDNYGYTF.